The subject of this entry is one T cell receptor beta chain. Its antigen is undetermined. The source of the sample is a study of T cells in Graves' hyperthyroidism and ophthalmopathy. Findings of the study overall: Most thyroid clonotypes that were expanded above 0.001 also turned up in blood. The model anticipated ophthalmopathy a median approximately 6.5 months pre-onset.

It was RNA transcripts that yielded the amplified TCR beta CDR3 regions. The TCR CDR3 first-round RT-PCR relied on the HTBI primer set. TCRdb re-called the multiplex PCR reads through MiXCR, storing one row per CDR3 protein. The sample comprises some 360,000 distinct CDR3 sequences, roughly 18% of which are singletons, and about a sixth rests with the top ten. The V and J ends lost 6 bases and 7 bases respectively, with 15 bases between them. This CDR3 is built from 13 residues. The chain carries TRBV12-3 or TRBV12-4 and TRBJ1-2; a possible D gene is TRBD1 (6 bases). Sequences were obtained from blood. The sequence derives from a woman between 40 and 50 years old with Graves' ophthalmopathy. CDR3 DNA sequence: TGTGCCAGCAGCGACAGGCTGGTAATTGGCTACACCTTC. This sequence encodes CASSDRLVIGYTF.